This record looks at one T cell receptor (beta chain) sequence and its context. Its antigen is still unknown. MiXCR, applied by TCRdb to the 5' RACE reads, yields one record per CDR3 protein. This table has 1,800,000 or so distinct CDR3 sequences, less than 35% appearing once. The data belong to a study of identical twins. Study findings and constraints: Zero-insertion findings could be partly confounded by invariant cells (MAIT and iNKT cells). Twin-shared out-of-frame alpha sequences were enriched for low generation probability.

The CDR3 loop spans 13 amino acids. CDR1 is MRHNA, CDR2 SNTAGT, per germline. V was pared by 4 bases and J by 8 bases, with 6 bases of the junction left unmatched. The genes are TRBV6-4 and TRBJ1-2, with 8 nucleotides matching TRBD1. This receptor was obtained from a newborn girl in good health. What was sequenced was cord blood. The DNA for the CDR3 is TGTGCCAGCAGTGCCGACAGGGGTCAGGGCTACACCTTC. Translated: CASSADRGQGYTF.